This is a list of T cell receptor beta chains from one sample in a study of blood T cell repertoires in COVID-19. Clones were sequenced by immunoSEQ multiplex PCR, and TCRdb holds only the in-frame ones, with some missing. The sample consists of approximately 250,000 clones, approximately 86% of them appearing once. Material for sequencing was peripheral blood. These receptors all come from an older woman with COVID-19, enrolled during active disease. Both conserved end residues are part of each CDR3.

>TRBJ2-1|TRBV6-5
CASGSRRSYNEQFF
>TRBJ1-5|TRBV29-1
CSVGLTGGNQPQHF
>TRBJ2-7|TRBV10-2
CASSEGGTGSYEQYF
>TRBJ1-2|TRBV6-5
CASSEDRSYGYTF
>TRBJ2-7|TRBV6-6
CASSYPDRTYEQYF
>TRBJ2-7|TRBV6-6
CASSYPAGGVYEQYF
>TRBJ1-4|TRBV28
CASSWTGGVEKLFF
>TRBJ1-5|TRBV7-2
CASSLDRWNQPQHF
>TRBJ1-2|TRBV19
CASRPQGINYGYTF
>TRBJ1-1|TRBV18
CASSNQAGYGTEAFF
>TRBJ1-3|TRBV15
CATSPTQGTPGNTIYF
>TRBJ2-2|TRBV11-3
CASSGQGNTGELFF
>TRBJ1-4|TRBV2
CASSGRGPATNEKLFF
>TRBJ2-3|TRBV30
CAYGRFDTQYF
>TRBJ2-5|TRBV4-2
CASSQDEGMETQYF
>TRBJ1-2|TRBV6-5
CASSTDRAAYGYTF
>TRBJ2-7|TRBV12-3/TRBV12-4
CASSTGLYEQYF
>TRBJ2-5|TRBV10-1
CASSTGLAAQETQYF
>TRBJ1-2|TRBV19
CASTPLTAYGYTF
>TRBJ1-3|TRBV5-1
CASSLEGDSAPGNTIYF
>TRBJ2-1|TRBV5-4
CASSPGITGGPLFF
>TRBJ1-1|TRBV4-3
CASSLVGMNTEAFF
>TRBJ2-5|TRBV18
CASSPRHSGSQETQYF
>TRBJ2-1|TRBV5-1
CASSYRDRVLYNEQFF
>TRBJ2-7|TRBV9
CASSDYPDYEQYF
>TRBJ2-1|TRBV5-1
CASSLVVAGLGSEQFF
>TRBJ2-7|TRBV19
CASSMGLYEQYF
>TRBJ1-2|TRBV30
CACPPGTGGEYGYTF
>TRBJ1-5|TRBV27
CASSPGPRNQPQHF
>TRBJ2-7|TRBV7-3
CASSPVDSGAGEQYF
>TRBJ2-2|TRBV27
CASSRTSGGAGELFF
>TRBJ2-5|TRBV7-9
CASSLRGTAQETQYF
>TRBJ2-7|TRBV20-1
CSAKRDYEQYF
>TRBJ2-1|TRBV29-1
CSGGAQGNEQFF
>TRBJ1-1|TRBV18
CASSHRGHTEAFF
>TRBJ2-3|TRBV30
CAWSAGFTSTDTQYF
>TRBJ2-5|TRBV5-1
CASSKGLAKQETQYF